Below, 6 T cell receptor delta chains from the same sample are listed, as sequenced in a study of gamma-delta T cells after stem cell transplantation. TCRdb ran CATT on the RT-PCR reads. This table holds more than 2,000 delta-chain clones, approximately 26% found once. Sample: gamma-delta T cells. Receptors originate from a human donor. It is not recorded whose cells these are; they may come from a transplant donor.

This clone was counted a few times. A much more abundant neighbour one base away suggests this may be a read error. The chain links TRDV2 to TRDJ2; D is perhaps TRDD3 (6 bases). The CDR3 is 15 amino acids. Germline CDR1 reads GEAIGNYY; CDR2 reads EKD. V was clipped by 0 bases and J by 4 bases, with 11 bases between them. The CDR3, as DNA: TGTGCCTGTGACACCGGGGGAGCTTCGACAGCACAACTCTTCTTT. This translates into CACDTGGASTAQLFF.

The V call is TRDV1, the J call TRDJ1; TRDD3 matches at 10 bases. J lost 0 bases, V lost 4 bases, and 14 bases had no gene match. Germline-derived CDR1 and CDR2 are TSWWSYY and QGS. The CDR3 extends over 19 amino acids. CDR3 bases: TGTGCTCTTGGGGGCGCGCCCGTTTACTGGGGGATTGACACCGATAAACTCATCTTT. This sequence encodes CALGGAPVYWGIDTDKLIF.

For this clone: One base away lies a much larger clone, so this may be a sequencing read error. The rearrangement uses TRDV2 and TRDJ1, with TRDD3 identical over 12 bases. The V segment lost 0 bases and the J segment 0 bases; nucleotides outside the gene matches: 13. The CDR3 is 20 amino acids. The V gene's germline CDR1 is GEAIGNYY and CDR2 EKD. This CDR3 reads CACDTVRRTGGYRNTDKLIF. The CDR3 DNA reads TGTGCCTGTGACACCGTGCGGCGTACTGGGGGATACAGGAACACCGATAAACTCATCTTT.

This clone was observed a few times. A far larger clone is one base from this, pointing to a likely read error. The gene calls are TRDV2 and TRDJ1; 9 positions match TRDD3. CDR1 is GEAIGNYY, CDR2 EKD, per germline. The CDR3 sequence is 19 residues long. CDR3 coding DNA: TGTGCCAGTGACTCACCCGACGGGGGATACCGTTTGGGGACCGATAAACTCATCTTT. Protein sequence: CASDSPDGGYRLGTDKLIF.

By sample fraction, this clone is medium-sized. The genes are TRDV1 and TRDJ2, with D possibly TRDD3 on 5 matching bases. The V gene's germline CDR1 is TSWWSYY and CDR2 QGS. V lost 3 bases to trimming and J lost 5 bases, with 13 bases between them. The CDR3 totals 15 residues. CDR3 sequence: CALGDLGPTTAQLFF. The CDR3 region has the DNA TGTGCTCTTGGGGATCTGGGCCCGACCACAGCACAACTCTTCTTT.

The table lists this clone with a few counts. This chain links TRDV1 with TRDJ1; 10 bases are shared with TRDD3. The CDR3 is 19 amino acids. With V trimmed by 2 bases and J by 3 bases, 15 bases remained unmatched. Germline V CDR1 and CDR2: TSWWSYY, QGS. CDR3: CALGELKAWGIRGADKLIF. CDR3 bases: TGTGCTCTTGGGGAATTGAAGGCCTGGGGGATAAGAGGTGCCGATAAACTCATCTTT.